The 23 T cell receptor beta chains in this list originate from one sample, sequenced in a study of blood T cells in healthy people across ages. With a J-beta primer mix and a sample-barcoded 5' primer, a second PCR ran roughly 6 to 11 cycles. Each CDR3 protein is one row after TCRdb ran MiXCR on the 5' RACE reads. Of roughly 1.5 million distinct CDR3 sequences listed, roughly 43% are singletons. Sequencing was carried out using blood. These receptors all stem from a woman aged 18-30 years in good health.

The chain employs TRBV2 and TRBJ2-7; D remains ambiguous. Germline values: CDR1 SNHLY, CDR2 FYNNEI. CDR3 length: 12 residues. Trimming removed 2 bases from V and 3 bases from J, with 5 bases in between. CDR3 loop: CASSEMVYEQYF. The CDR3, as DNA: TGTGCCAGCAGTGAAATGGTCTACGAGCAGTACTTC.

For this clonotype: One end of the junction fails to match germline, which may point to a read error. This chain uses TRBV28 with TRBJ2-3; D perhaps matches TRBD1 (5 bases). CDR3 length: 13 amino acids. Germline assignment: CDR1 MDHEN and CDR2 SYDVKM. The CDR3 reads CGSSLPGTDTQYF. The CDR3 coding sequence is TGTGGCAGCAGTCTACCAGGGACAGATACGCAGTATTTT.

This sequence joins TRBV20-1 and TRBJ1-1; D uncertain. Germline V gene data show CDR1 as DFQATT and CDR2 as SNEGSKA (reference sequence). The CDR3 contains 13 residues. Deletions cut 5 bases from V and 0 bases from J, with 10 bases between. The CDR3 region is CSAGNQMNTEAFF. The CDR3 bases are TGCAGTGCTGGCAACCAGATGAACACTGAAGCTTTCTTT.

This clonotype was counted a few times. The chain uses TRBV7-2 and TRBJ2-1, with D perhaps assigned TRBD1 or TRBD2 (5 bases each). Trimming pared 3 bases from V and 5 bases from J, leaving 14 bases between. CDR1 SGHTA and CDR2 FQGNSA come from the germline V gene. The CDR3 consists of 15 residues. CDR3 bases: TGTGCCAGCAGCTTCAAATACGGGGCGAACAATGAGCAGTTCTTC. Its translation is CASSFKYGANNEQFF.

V and J are TRBV29-1 and TRBJ2-7; 7 bases are a match to TRBD1. CDR3 size: 12 residues. J was trimmed by 6 bases and V by 4 bases; bases with no gene match: 6. CDR1 is SQVTM and CDR2 is ANQGSEA in the germline V gene. CDR3 sequence reads: CSVGATGTEQYF. In DNA form, the CDR3 reads TGCAGCGTTGGGGCGACAGGGACCGAGCAGTACTTC.

V gene TRBV4-3 combines with J gene TRBJ2-7; TRBD2 aligns across 10 bases. This CDR3 is built from 15 residues. Germline CDR1 is LGHNA and CDR2 is YSLEER. V gave up 2 bases and J gave up 3 bases; unmatched junction bases: 4. CDR3 in amino acids: CASSQSSGGYYEQYF. DNA of the CDR3: TGCGCCAGCAGCCAATCTAGCGGGGGCTACTACGAGCAGTACTTC.

This clonotype showed up just a few times. The chain joins TRBV6-6 to TRBJ1-2; 7 positions agree with TRBD1. Germline CDR1 is MNHNY and CDR2 is SVGAGI (reference sequence). This CDR3 has 13 amino acids. With 9 bases clipped from V and 5 bases from J, the junction kept 9 bases outside the gene matches. The CDR3 loop is CASRRGRRYGYTF. For the CDR3, the DNA is TGTGCCAGTAGAAGGGGGCGCAGGTATGGCTACACCTTC.

The chain employs TRBV11-2 and TRBJ2-5; 11 bases map to TRBD2. Per the germline V gene, CDR1 is SGHAT and CDR2 is FQNNGV. The CDR3 has 15 amino acids. J was trimmed by 11 bases and V by 5 bases; bases with no gene match: 13. The CDR3 protein is CASSRAGTSGDKQYF. In DNA form, the CDR3 reads TGTGCCAGCAGCAGGGCCGGGACTAGCGGAGACAAGCAGTACTTC.

The table lists this clonotype with a few counts. The chain uses TRBV7-6 and TRBJ2-6; maybe TRBD2 (5 bases). Germline assignment: CDR1 SGHVS and CDR2 FNYEAQ. This CDR3 has 14 amino acids. V lost 2 bases, J lost 11 bases, and 13 bases lay in between. The CDR3 reads CASSLNPDGDVLTF. The DNA for the CDR3 is TGTGCCAGCAGCTTAAATCCGGACGGGGACGTCCTGACTTTC.

The CDR3: CASNAGTYNEQYF. The CDR3 nucleotides read TGTGCCAGCAATGCCGGGACTTACAATGAGCAGTACTTC. The V gene is TRBV2, the J gene TRBJ2-5, with D possibly TRBD2 on 6 matching bases. Germline loops: CDR1 SNHLY, CDR2 FYNNEI. The ends were cut back, 7 bases at V and 11 bases at J, with 20 bases in the middle. The CDR3 runs to 13 residues.

This clonotype was detected ten times or more. V usage is TRBV6-6 and J usage is TRBJ2-7; 8 bases are shared with TRBD1. The trim removed 0 bases at V and 4 bases at J, leaving 11 bases unmatched. Germline CDR1 is MNHNY and CDR2 is SVGAGI (reference sequence). This CDR3 has 17 amino acids. The CDR3 DNA reads TGTGCCAGCAGTTACTCAAAAAGTTGGACAGGGATATACGAGCAGTACTTC. Its translation is CASSYSKSWTGIYEQYF.

The chain combines TRBV4-3 with TRBJ2-3; 8 nucleotides match TRBD2. Germline values: CDR1 LGHNA, CDR2 YSLEER. The CDR3 spans 18 residues. With 0 bases clipped from V and 5 bases from J, the junction kept 13 bases outside the gene matches. CDR3 DNA sequence: TGCGCCAGCAGCCAAGATTTGGTACGGGAGGGCCAATTAGATACGCAGTATTTT. Translation gives CASSQDLVREGQLDTQYF.

This chain joins TRBV12-3 or TRBV12-4 and TRBJ2-5, with D hard to call. The J call is in doubt because the DNA end fits TRBJ2-7 better. The CDR3 contains 11 residues. CDR3 coding DNA: TGTGCCAGCACCAACCTCTACGAGCAGTACTTC. It is translated as CASTNLYEQYF.

This rearrangement joins TRBV20-1 to TRBJ2-3, with D perhaps matching TRBD2 (6 bases). With 5 bases removed from V and 3 bases from J, the gap between germline ends came to 18 bases. This CDR3 is 15 amino acids long. Germline V gene sequence: CDR1 DFQATT, CDR2 SNEGSKA (reference sequence). CDR3 protein: CSAYLPGVRTDTQYF. The DNA of the CDR3 is TGCAGTGCTTATCTACCGGGAGTTAGAACAGATACGCAGTATTTT.

The gene calls are TRBV25-1 and TRBJ2-7; possibly TRBD1 or TRBD2 for D (5 bases each). The CDR3 consists of 14 residues. The V gene lost 4 bases and the J gene lost 7 bases, with 17 bases spanning the gap. Germline V CDR1 and CDR2: MGHDK, SYGVNS. The CDR3 here is CASSGGPAFQEQYF. The CDR3 region has the DNA TGTGCCAGCAGTGGGGGACCCGCGTTCCAGGAGCAGTACTTC.

This clonotype has just a few counts. J is TRBJ1-2 and V is TRBV6-6; D gene unclear. Trimming removed 6 bases at V and 8 bases at J, with 19 bases between. The CDR3 contains 14 residues. Per germline, CDR1 MNHNY and CDR2 SVGAGI (reference sequence). CDR3 bases: TGTGCCAGCAGCTCCCCTCCCGAGGGAGGAGGCTACACCTTC. This gives the protein CASSSPPEGGGYTF.

The J gene is TRBJ2-1, the V gene TRBV4-1; D is uncertain. The germline V and J ends were trimmed by 1 base and 3 bases, with 13 bases remaining between them. CDR3 length: 16 residues. Germline CDR1 MGHRA, CDR2 YSYEKL. This chain's CDR3 is CASSQVFQASYNEQFF. For the CDR3, the DNA is TGCGCCAGCAGCCAAGTCTTCCAGGCCAGCTACAATGAGCAGTTCTTC.

This clonotype turned up a few times. The rearrangement joins TRBV7-8 to TRBJ2-7; tentative D call: TRBD2 (5 bases). Trimming stripped 11 bases from V and 2 bases from J, with 16 bases between. The germline V gene encodes CDR1 SGHVS and CDR2 FQNEAQ. CDR3 length: 13 amino acids. This CDR3 reads CAGRLPGTYEQYF. CDR3 DNA: TGTGCCGGGCGCCTGCCGGGGACCTACGAGCAGTACTTC.

The chain employs TRBV20-1 and TRBJ2-1, with 7 positions matching TRBD1. Germline loops: CDR1 DFQATT, CDR2 SNEGSKA (reference sequence). This CDR3 contains 17 residues. The V and J ends lost 0 bases and 5 bases, in that order; junction bases with no gene match: 13. The CDR3 spells CSARDLPTGIANNEQFF. The DNA of the CDR3 is TGCAGTGCTAGAGATCTGCCGACAGGGATCGCCAACAATGAGCAGTTCTTC.

The sample holds a few counts of this clonotype. The rearrangement joins TRBV27 to TRBJ2-7, with 9 bases identical to TRBD2. The CDR3 loop spans 13 amino acids. Germline CDR1 MNHEY, CDR2 SMNVEV (reference sequence). V was pared by 8 bases and J by 1 base, with 3 bases of the junction left unmatched. Here the CDR3 reads CASRLAVSYEQYF. Here the CDR3 DNA reads TGTGCCAGCCGACTAGCGGTTTCCTACGAGCAGTACTTC.

The J gene is TRBJ1-2, the V gene TRBV7-2; tentative D call: TRBD1 (5 bases). V lost 4 bases and J 8 bases, leaving 14 bases between the germline ends. Germline V gene sequence: CDR1 SGHTA, CDR2 FQGNSA. This CDR3 has 13 residues. The CDR3 spells CASSSYGGDGYTF. The CDR3 region has the DNA TGTGCCAGCAGCTCATACGGAGGGGACGGCTACACCTTC.

This clonotype has more than one count but fewer than ten. The gene calls are TRBV27 and TRBJ1-2; TRBD1 is a possible D gene (5 bases). This CDR3 has 13 residues. Germline lookup yields CDR1 MNHEY and CDR2 SMNVEV (reference sequence). V gave up 5 bases and J gave up 3 bases, with 10 bases separating them. CDR3 DNA sequence: TGTGCCAGCAGTCTCGGGGCCCACTATGGCTACACCTTC. Encoded protein: CASSLGAHYGYTF.

This chain connects TRBV27 to TRBJ2-7; D unresolved. The CDR3 has 13 amino acids. V lost 1 base and J 5 bases, leaving 9 bases between the germline ends. Per the germline V gene, CDR1 is MNHEY and CDR2 is SMNVEV (reference sequence). CDR3 sequence (DNA): TGTGCCAGCAGTTTATTTTTGGGAAACGAGCAGTACTTC. This codes for CASSLFLGNEQYF.